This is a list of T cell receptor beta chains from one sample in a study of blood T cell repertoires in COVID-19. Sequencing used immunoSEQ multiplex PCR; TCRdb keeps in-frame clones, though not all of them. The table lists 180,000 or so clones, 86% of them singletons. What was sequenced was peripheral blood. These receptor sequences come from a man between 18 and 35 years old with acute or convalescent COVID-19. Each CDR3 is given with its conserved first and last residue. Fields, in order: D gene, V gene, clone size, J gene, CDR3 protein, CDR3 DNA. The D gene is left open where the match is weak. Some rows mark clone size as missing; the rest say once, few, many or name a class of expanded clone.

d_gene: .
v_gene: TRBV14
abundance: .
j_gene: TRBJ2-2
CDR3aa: CASSQDYNGELFF
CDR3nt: TGTGCCAGCAGCCAAGATTATAACGGGGAGCTGTTTTTT

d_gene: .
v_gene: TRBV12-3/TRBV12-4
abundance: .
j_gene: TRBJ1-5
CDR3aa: CASSLSQDQPQHF
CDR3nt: TGTGCCAGCAGTTTAAGCCAGGATCAGCCCCAGCATTTT

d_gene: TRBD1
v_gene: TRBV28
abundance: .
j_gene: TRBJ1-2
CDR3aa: CASSRDREEYGYTF
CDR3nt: TGTGCCAGCAGTAGGGACAGGGAAGAATATGGCTACACCTTC

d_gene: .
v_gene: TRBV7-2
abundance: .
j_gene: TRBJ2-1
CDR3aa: CASSNSQGNEQFF
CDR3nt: TGTGCCAGCAGCAACTCTCAGGGGAATGAGCAGTTCTTC

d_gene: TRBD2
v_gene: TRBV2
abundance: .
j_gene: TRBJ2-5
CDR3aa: CASSEASSGQETQYF
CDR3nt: TGTGCCAGCAGTGAAGCCTCTAGCGGCCAAGAGACCCAGTACTTC

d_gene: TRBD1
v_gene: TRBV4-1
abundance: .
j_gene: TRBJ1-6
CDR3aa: CASSQVSGQGNSPLHF
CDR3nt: TGCGCCAGCAGCCAAGTCAGTGGACAGGGTAATTCACCCCTCCACTTT

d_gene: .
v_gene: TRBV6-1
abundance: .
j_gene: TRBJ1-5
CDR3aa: CASSEIWGGSSNQPQHF
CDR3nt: TGTGCCAGCAGTGAAATTTGGGGGGGCTCTAGCAATCAGCCCCAGCATTTT

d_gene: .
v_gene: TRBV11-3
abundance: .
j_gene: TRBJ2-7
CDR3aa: CASSPHSYEQYF
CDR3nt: TGTGCCAGCAGCCCCCACTCCTACGAGCAGTACTTC

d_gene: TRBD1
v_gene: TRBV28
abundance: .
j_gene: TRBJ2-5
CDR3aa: CASSWDRGKTQYF
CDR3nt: TGTGCCAGCAGTTGGGACAGGGGAAAGACCCAGTACTTC

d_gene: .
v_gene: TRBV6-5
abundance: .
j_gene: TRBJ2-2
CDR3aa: CASSYSYSTHTGELFF
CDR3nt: TGTGCCAGCAGTTACTCTTACTCCACTCACACCGGGGAGCTGTTTTTT

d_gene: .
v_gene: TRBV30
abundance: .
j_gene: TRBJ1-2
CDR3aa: CAWSQANYGYTF
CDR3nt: TGTGCCTGGAGTCAGGCTAACTATGGCTACACCTTC

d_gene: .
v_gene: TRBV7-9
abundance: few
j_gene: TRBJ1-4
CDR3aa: CASSLGDATNEKLFF
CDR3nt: TGTGCCAGCAGCTTAGGAGATGCAACTAATGAAAAACTGTTTTTT

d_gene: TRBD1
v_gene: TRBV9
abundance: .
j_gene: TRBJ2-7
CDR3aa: CASSVAAGGGYEQYF
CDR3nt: TGTGCCAGCAGCGTAGCCGCAGGGGGTGGGTACGAGCAGTACTTC

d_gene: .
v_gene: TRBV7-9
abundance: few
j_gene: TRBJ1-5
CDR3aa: CATQRVIGAEDQPQHF
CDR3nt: TGTGCCACCCAGAGGGTAATTGGCGCAGAAGATCAGCCCCAGCATTTT

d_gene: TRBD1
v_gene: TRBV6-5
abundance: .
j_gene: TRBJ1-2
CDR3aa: CASSTGQGADYGYTF
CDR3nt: TGTGCCAGCAGTACCGGACAGGGGGCAGACTATGGCTACACCTTC

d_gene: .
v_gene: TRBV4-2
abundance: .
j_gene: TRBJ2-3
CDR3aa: CASSQDTGDTQYF
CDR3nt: TGTGCCAGCAGCCAAGATACCGGAGATACGCAGTATTTT

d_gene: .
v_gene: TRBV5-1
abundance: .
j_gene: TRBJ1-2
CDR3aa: CASSFEVNYGYTF
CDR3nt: TGCGCCAGCAGCTTTGAGGTGAACTATGGCTACACCTTC

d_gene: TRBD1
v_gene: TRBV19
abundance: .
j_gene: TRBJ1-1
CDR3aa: CASSSPSKGARDTEAFF
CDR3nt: TGTGCCAGTAGTTCGCCCTCGAAGGGGGCACGGGACACTGAAGCTTTCTTT

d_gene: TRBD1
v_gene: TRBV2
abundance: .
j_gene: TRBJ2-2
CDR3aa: CASSHRDRGSGELFF
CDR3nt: TGTGCCAGCAGTCACCGGGACAGGGGTTCCGGGGAGCTGTTTTTT

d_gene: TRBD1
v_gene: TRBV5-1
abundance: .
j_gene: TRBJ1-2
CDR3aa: CASSQGTDFYGYTF
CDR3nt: TGCGCCAGCAGTCAGGGGACAGACTTCTATGGCTACACCTTC

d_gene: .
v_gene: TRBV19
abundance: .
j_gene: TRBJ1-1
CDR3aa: CASSIGSGGNTEAFF
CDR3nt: TGTGCCAGTAGTATAGGGTCCGGGGGGAACACTGAAGCTTTCTTT

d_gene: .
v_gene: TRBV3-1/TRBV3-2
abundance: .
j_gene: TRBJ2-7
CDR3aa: CASSGGGPNQYF
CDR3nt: TGTGCCAGCAGCGGGGGGGGGCCGAACCAGTACTTC

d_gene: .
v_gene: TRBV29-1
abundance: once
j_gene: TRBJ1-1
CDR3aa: CSVEGTRTQPLNTEAFF
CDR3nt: TGCAGCGTTGAAGGGACTAGGACACAGCCGTTGAACACTGAAGCTTTCTTT

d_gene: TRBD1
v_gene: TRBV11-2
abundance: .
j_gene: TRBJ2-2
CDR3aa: CASREIGQGAAGELFF
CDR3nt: TGTGCCAGCAGGGAAATTGGACAGGGGGCAGCCGGGGAGCTGTTTTTT

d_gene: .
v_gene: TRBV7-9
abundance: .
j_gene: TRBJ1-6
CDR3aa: CASSLAVGVGSPLHF
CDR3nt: TGTGCCAGCAGCTTAGCGGTAGGAGTCGGGTCACCCCTCCACTTT

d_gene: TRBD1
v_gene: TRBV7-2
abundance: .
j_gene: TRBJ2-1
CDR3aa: CASSLRTGRGFF
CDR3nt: TGTGCCAGCAGCCTTCGGACAGGGAGAGGATTCTTC

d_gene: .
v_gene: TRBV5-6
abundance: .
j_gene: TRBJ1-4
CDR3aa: CASRLRSSEKLFF
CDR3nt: TGTGCCAGCCGACTTCGGTCGAGTGAAAAACTGTTTTTT

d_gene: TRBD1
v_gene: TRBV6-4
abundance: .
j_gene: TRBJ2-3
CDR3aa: CASSETGTGVTDTQYF
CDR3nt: TGTGCCAGCAGTGAAACCGGGACAGGGGTCACAGATACGCAGTATTTT

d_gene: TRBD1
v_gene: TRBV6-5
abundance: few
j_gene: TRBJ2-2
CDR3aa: CASTGQAANTGELFF
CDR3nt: TGTGCCAGCACCGGACAGGCAGCGAACACCGGGGAGCTGTTTTTT

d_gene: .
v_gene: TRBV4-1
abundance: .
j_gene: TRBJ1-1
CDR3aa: CASSQEDQVPTEAFF
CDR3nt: TGCGCCAGCAGCCAAGAAGACCAGGTTCCCACTGAAGCTTTCTTT

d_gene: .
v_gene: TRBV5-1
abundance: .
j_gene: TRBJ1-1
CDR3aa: CASSSLGRANTEAFF
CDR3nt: TGCGCCAGCAGCTCCTTGGGCAGGGCGAACACTGAAGCTTTCTTT

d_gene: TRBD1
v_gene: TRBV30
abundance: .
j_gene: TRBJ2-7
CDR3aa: CAWSVLGTGGYEQYF
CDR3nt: TGTGCCTGGAGTGTACTTGGGACAGGGGGCTACGAGCAGTACTTC

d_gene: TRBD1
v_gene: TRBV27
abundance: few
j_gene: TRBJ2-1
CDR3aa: CASSLDRESIFNEQFF
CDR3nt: TGTGCCAGCAGTTTGGACAGGGAAAGTATTTTCAATGAGCAGTTCTTC

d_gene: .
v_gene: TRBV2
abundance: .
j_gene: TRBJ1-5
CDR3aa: CASSHLDFQTGNQPQHF
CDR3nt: TGTGCCAGCAGCCATTTGGACTTTCAGACGGGCAATCAGCCCCAGCATTTT

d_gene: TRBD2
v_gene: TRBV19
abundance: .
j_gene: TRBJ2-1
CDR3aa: CASSSGGAPNEQFF
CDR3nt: TGTGCCAGTAGCAGCGGGGGGGCCCCCAATGAGCAGTTCTTC

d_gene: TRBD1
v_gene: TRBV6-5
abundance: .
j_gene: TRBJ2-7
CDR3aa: CASSYTGQGSEQYF
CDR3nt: TGTGCCAGCAGTTATACCGGACAGGGGAGCGAGCAGTACTTC

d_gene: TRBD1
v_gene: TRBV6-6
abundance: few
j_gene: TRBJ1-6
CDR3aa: CASSPGQGSSNSPLHF
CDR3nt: TGTGCCAGCAGTCCCGGACAGGGATCGAGTAATTCACCCCTCCACTTT

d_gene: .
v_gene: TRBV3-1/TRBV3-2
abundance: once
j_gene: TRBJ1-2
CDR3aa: CASSQRVNYGYTF
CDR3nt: TGTGCCAGCAGCCAAAGAGTTAACTATGGCTACACCTTC

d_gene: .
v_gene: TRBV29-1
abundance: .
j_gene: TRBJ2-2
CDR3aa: CSVRRVQGNTGELFF
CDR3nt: TGCAGCGTCCGCCGGGTCCAAGGGAACACCGGGGAGCTGTTTTTT

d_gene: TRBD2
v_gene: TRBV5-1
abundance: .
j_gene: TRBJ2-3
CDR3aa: CASRPSGGTDTQYF
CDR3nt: TGCGCCAGCAGGCCCAGCGGGGGCACAGATACGCAGTATTTT

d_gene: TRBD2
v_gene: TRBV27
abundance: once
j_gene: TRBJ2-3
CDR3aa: CASSFNLAETDTQYF
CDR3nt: TGTGCCAGCAGTTTTAATCTAGCGGAGACAGATACGCAGTATTTT

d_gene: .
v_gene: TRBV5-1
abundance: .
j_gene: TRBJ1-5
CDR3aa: CASSLEHNQPQHF
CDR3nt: TGCGCCAGCAGCTTGGAACACAATCAGCCCCAGCATTTT

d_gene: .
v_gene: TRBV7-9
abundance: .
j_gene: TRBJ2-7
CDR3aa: CASSFGGAYEQYF
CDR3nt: TGTGCCAGCAGCTTCGGAGGGGCCTACGAGCAGTACTTC

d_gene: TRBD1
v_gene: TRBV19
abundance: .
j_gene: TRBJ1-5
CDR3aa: CASERDRGLGNQPQHF
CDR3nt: TGTGCCAGTGAAAGGGACAGGGGGTTAGGTAATCAGCCCCAGCATTTT

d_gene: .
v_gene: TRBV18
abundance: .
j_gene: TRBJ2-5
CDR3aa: CASSPPGRQETQYF
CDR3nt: TGTGCCAGCTCACCACCGGGGCGGCAAGAGACCCAGTACTTC

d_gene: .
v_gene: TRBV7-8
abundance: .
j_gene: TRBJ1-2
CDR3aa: CASSLKAGGLNYGYTF
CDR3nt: TGTGCCAGCAGCTTAAAGGCGGGAGGGCTAAACTATGGCTACACCTTC

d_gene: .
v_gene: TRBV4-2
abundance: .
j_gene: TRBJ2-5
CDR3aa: CASSHGLSRGVGETQYF
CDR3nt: TGTGCCAGCAGTCACGGACTCTCTCGTGGGGTCGGAGAGACCCAGTACTTC

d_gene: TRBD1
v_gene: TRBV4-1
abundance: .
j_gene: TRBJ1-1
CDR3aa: CASSGRDRGYVAFF
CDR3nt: TGCGCCAGCAGCGGCCGGGACAGGGGGTACGTAGCTTTCTTT

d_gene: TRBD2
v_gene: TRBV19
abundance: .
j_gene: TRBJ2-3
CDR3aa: CASSWTSGGSTDTQYF
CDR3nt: TGTGCCAGTAGTTGGACTAGCGGGGGGAGCACAGATACGCAGTATTTT

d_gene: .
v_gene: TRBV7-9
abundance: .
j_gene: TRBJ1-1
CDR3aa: CASSLPQGFTEAFF
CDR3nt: TGTGCCAGCAGCTTACCACAGGGTTTCACTGAAGCTTTCTTT

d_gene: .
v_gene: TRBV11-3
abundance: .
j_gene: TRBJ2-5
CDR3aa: CASSPRREETQYF
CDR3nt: TGTGCCAGCAGCCCTCGCAGGGAAGAGACCCAGTACTTC

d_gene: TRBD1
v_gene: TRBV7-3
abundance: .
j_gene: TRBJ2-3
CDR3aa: CASSLYGQGITDTQYF
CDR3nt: TGTGCCAGCAGCTTATACGGACAGGGGATTACAGATACGCAGTATTTT